The next 26 T cell receptor beta chains were all read from a single sample in a study of blood T cell repertoires in COVID-19. The method was immunoSEQ multiplex PCR; TCRdb's version includes in-frame clones alone and lacks a portion of them. The table has about 120,000 clones, over 80% seen once; the top ten hold under 4%. The sequencing sample was made of PBMCs or T cells enriched from blood (not recorded which). These receptors all stem from a woman in her twenties or thirties who had recovered from COVID-19.

CDR3: CAWSVRSSGKGFF. In DNA form, the CDR3 reads TGTGCCTGGAGTGTACGGTCGAGCGGGAAAGGGTTCTTC. The chain links TRBV30 to TRBJ2-1; 7 nucleotides agree with TRBD2. V shed 0 bases and J 15 bases; nucleotides not matched to a gene: 11. Germline CDR1 is GTSNPN and CDR2 is SVGIG (reference sequence). The CDR3 totals 13 residues.

This chain uses TRBV5-1 with TRBJ1-2; 8 positions match TRBD1. CDR3 length equals 15 residues. From germline, CDR1 is SGHRS and CDR2 YFSETQ. With V trimmed by 1 base and J by 8 bases, 10 bases remained unmatched. In DNA, the CDR3 is TGCGCCAGCAGCTTGCAGGGGGCGGTTTCAGGAGGCTACACCTTC. It yields the protein CASSLQGAVSGGYTF. The complete variable domain, with remaining parts taken from reference TRBV5-1 and TRBJ1-2, reads KAGVTQTPRYLIKTRGQQVTLSCSPISGHRSVSWYQQTPGQGLQFLFEYFSETQRNKGNFPGRFSGRQFSNSRSEMNVSTLELGDSALYLCASSLQGAVSGGYTFGSGTRLTVV.

The CDR3 bases are TGTGCCAGCAGCGCCCCCGCCACATTTACCGGGGAGCTGTTTTTT. Its translation is CASSAPATFTGELFF. The rearrangement joins TRBV9 to TRBJ2-2; D gene ambiguous. CDR1 is SGDLS and CDR2 is YYNGEE in the germline V gene. CDR3 length: 15 residues. Trimming took 3 bases from V and 5 from J, leaving 14 bases between them.

This rearrangement joins TRBV29-1 to TRBJ1-1; D uncertain. Germline V gene lookup returns CDR1 SQVTM and CDR2 ANQGSEA. The CDR3 spans 10 residues. V lost 8 bases to trimming and J lost 8 bases, with 12 bases between them. The CDR3, as DNA: TGCAGCACCGACCGGGAGGAAGCTTTCTTT. Its protein product is CSTDREEAFF. The entire variable domain, with the rest obtained from reference TRBV29-1 and TRBJ1-1, is as follows: SAVISQKPSRDICQRGTSLTIQCQVDSQVTMMFWYRQQPGQSLTLIATANQGSEATYESGFVIDKFPISRPNLTFSTLTVSNMSPEDSSIYLCSTDREEAFFGQGTRLTVV.

The V call is TRBV27, the J call TRBJ1-5; D perhaps matches TRBD1 (6 bases). The V end was cut by 1 base, the J end by 9 bases, with 13 bases between. The CDR3 spans 14 residues. Germline CDR1 and CDR2: MNHEY and SMNVEV (reference sequence). The CDR3 nucleotides are TGTGCCAGCAGTTTATTTTCAGGGGAAGGGCCCCAGCATTTT. Translating it yields CASSLFSGEGPQHF.

V usage is TRBV7-6 and J usage is TRBJ1-2; no clear D gene. Trimming removed 5 bases at V and 7 bases at J, with 14 bases between. Germline CDR1 is SGHVS and CDR2 is FNYEAQ. The CDR3 runs 13 residues. The CDR3 spells CASSPRERGGYTF. The CDR3, as DNA: TGTGCCAGCAGCCCCCGGGAGAGAGGTGGCTACACCTTC.

The CDR3 DNA is TGTGCCAGTAGAGCGCACGGGACAGGGGCCAATGAGCAGTTCTTC. This codes for CASRAHGTGANEQFF. The chain employs TRBV19 and TRBJ2-1; 10 bases align to TRBD1. The CDR3 sequence is 15 residues long. Germline V gives CDR1 LNHDA, CDR2 SQIVND (reference sequence). After removal of 6 bases from V and 6 bases from J, the junction contained 8 bases not matched to a gene.

This chain uses TRBV28 with TRBJ1-1; 8 bases fit TRBD1. From germline, CDR1 is MDHEN and CDR2 SYDVKM. Unmatched junction bases numbered 5, after V lost 6 bases and J lost 5 bases. This CDR3 contains 13 residues. As DNA, the CDR3 is TGTGCCAGCAGAGACAGGGGAAGGACTGAAGCTTTCTTT. Amino acid sequence: CASRDRGRTEAFF.

This rearrangement joins TRBV4-2 to TRBJ2-7, with 12 nucleotides matching TRBD2. Germline V lookup: CDR1 LGHNA, CDR2 YNFKEQ. This CDR3 has 16 amino acids. Trimming at V came to 0 bases and at J to 2 bases, leaving 2 bases not matched to a gene. The CDR3: CASSQDWTSGAYEQYF. CDR3 DNA sequence: TGTGCCAGCAGCCAAGATTGGACTAGCGGGGCCTACGAGCAGTACTTC.

V is TRBV28 and J is TRBJ2-7; 7 nucleotides align to TRBD1. CDR3 length: 15 residues. Germline V gene sequence: CDR1 MDHEN, CDR2 SYDVKM. The trim removed 6 bases at V and 0 bases at J, leaving 8 bases unmatched. For the CDR3, the DNA is TGTGCCAGCAGCCCTACAGGGGCCCGCTCCTACGAGCAGTACTTC. It is translated as CASSPTGARSYEQYF.

The chain combines TRBV5-4 with TRBJ2-3; unclear D gene. CDR1 and CDR2 (germline): SGHNT, YYREEE (reference sequence). The CDR3 sequence is 18 residues long. Trimming pared 2 bases from V and 0 bases from J, leaving 19 bases between. CDR3 region: CASSLRGTPSSSTDTQYF. The CDR3 DNA follows: TGTGCCAGCAGCTTACGCGGAACTCCCTCCTCTAGCACAGATACGCAGTATTTT.

The chain carries TRBV30 and TRBJ1-2; tentatively, D is TRBD1 (6 bases). The CDR3 is made up of 14 amino acids. The V gene lost 2 bases and the J gene lost 5 bases, with 15 bases spanning the gap. Germline loops: CDR1 GTSNPN, CDR2 SVGIG (reference sequence). This CDR3 reads CAWSPGWDKYGYTF. CDR3 coding DNA: TGTGCCTGGAGTCCCGGTTGGGACAAATATGGCTACACCTTC.

This chain joins TRBV7-6 and TRBJ2-7, with a weak D call TRBD2 (6 bases). CDR3 size: 14 residues. Germline assignment: CDR1 SGHVS and CDR2 FNYEAQ. Trimming cost V 3 bases and J 3 bases, with 12 bases left between them. This chain's CDR3 is CASSLSGPGYEQYF. The CDR3 nucleotides are TGTGCCAGCAGCTTGAGCGGGCCGGGCTACGAGCAGTACTTC. The complete variable domain, with remaining parts taken from reference TRBV7-6 and TRBJ2-7, reads GAGVSQSPRYKVTKRGQDVALRCDPISGHVSLYWYRQALGQGPEFLTYFNYEAQQDKSGLPNDRFSAERPEGSISTLTIQRTEQRDSAMYRCASSLSGPGYEQYFGPGTRLTVT.

The V gene is TRBV5-5, the J gene TRBJ1-5; no clear D. There are 15 residues in the CDR3. The V gene's germline CDR1 is SGHKS and CDR2 YYEKEE (reference sequence). Trimming cost V 1 base and J 2 bases, with 10 bases left between them. The CDR3 DNA is TGTGCCAGCAGCTTGATCGGCGGAGGCAATCAGCCCCAGCATTTT. Its translation: CASSLIGGGNQPQHF.

This clone was recorded at least ten times. The rearrangement links TRBV5-4 to TRBJ2-7; TRBD1 might be the D (5 bases). Deletions cut 3 bases from V and 4 bases from J, with 11 bases between. The germline V gene encodes CDR1 SGHNT and CDR2 YYREEE (reference sequence). This CDR3 has 13 amino acids. CDR3 loop: CASSWGPSYEQYF. The CDR3 nucleotides are TGTGCCAGCAGCTGGGGCCCCTCTTACGAGCAGTACTTC.

V gene TRBV7-9 combines with J gene TRBJ1-3; D is possibly TRBD1 (6 bases). Trimming took off 5 bases at V and 4 bases at J, with 15 bases between the two ends. Germline CDR1 SEHNR, CDR2 FQNEAQ (reference sequence). The CDR3 loop spans 15 amino acids. CDR3 sequence: CASSPVTGGGNTIYF. The CDR3 nucleotides read TGTGCCAGCAGCCCCGTGACAGGTGGAGGAAACACCATATATTTT.

The chain recombines TRBV4-1 with TRBJ1-2; D is undetermined. CDR1 and CDR2 (germline): MGHRA, YSYEKL. This CDR3 is 15 amino acids long. Trimming pared 0 bases from V and 5 bases from J, leaving 13 bases between. The CDR3, as DNA: TGCGCCAGCAGCCAAGAGGATACAGTCTGGTATGGCTACACCTTC. Encoded protein: CASSQEDTVWYGYTF.

The V call is TRBV7-8, the J call TRBJ2-3; TRBD2 agrees at 7 bases. V lost 2 bases to trimming and J lost 2 bases; unmatched junction nucleotides: 7. This CDR3 has 16 residues. Germline CDR1 SGHVS, CDR2 FQNEAQ. The CDR3 DNA reads TGTGCCAGCAGCTTATGGGCTAGCGGAACCACAGATACGCAGTATTTT. It encodes CASSLWASGTTDTQYF.

The gene calls are TRBV9 and TRBJ1-2, with D unresolved. Trimming pared 0 bases from V and 2 bases from J, leaving 8 bases between. The CDR3 covers 14 residues. The germline V gene encodes CDR1 SGDLS and CDR2 YYNGEE. The CDR3 DNA reads as TGTGCCAGCAGCGTAGCTCCGGGGAACTATGGCTACACCTTC. Its protein product is CASSVAPGNYGYTF.

V is TRBV28 and J is TRBJ1-1; D gene unclear. The CDR3 covers 14 residues. The V gene's germline CDR1 is MDHEN and CDR2 SYDVKM. Trimming removed 2 bases from V and 0 bases from J, with 7 bases in between. The CDR3 DNA reads TGTGCCAGCAGTTTAGACGGGATGAACACTGAAGCTTTCTTT. Its translation is CASSLDGMNTEAFF. The full variable domain, with the rest looked up from reference TRBV28 and TRBJ1-1, is DVKVTQSSRYLVKRTGEKVFLECVQDMDHENMFWYRQDPGLGLRLIYFSYDVKMKEKGDIPEGYSVSREKKERFSLILESASTNQTSMYLCASSLDGMNTEAFFGQGTRLTVV.

The genes are TRBV7-9 and TRBJ1-5; no firm D call. Germline V CDR1 and CDR2: SEHNR, FQNEAQ (reference sequence). This CDR3 has 16 residues. Trimming shortened V by 4 bases and J by 1 base, and 14 bases separated the two germline ends. This chain's CDR3 is CASSSGSARSNQPQHF. In DNA, the CDR3 is TGTGCCAGCAGCTCCGGTTCCGCGCGCAGCAATCAGCCCCAGCATTTT.

V usage is TRBV15 and J usage is TRBJ2-1; 16 bases map to TRBD2. CDR1 is LNHNV and CDR2 is YYDKDF in the germline V gene (reference sequence). The CDR3 length is 17 residues. The junction had 9 bases not matched to a gene; V was cut back by 0 bases and J by 13 bases. The CDR3 region has the DNA TGTGCCACCAGCAGAGATCCCGGGACTAGCGGGAGGGCCGGTCAGTTCTTC. Its protein is CATSRDPGTSGRAGQFF.

V gene TRBV18 combines with J gene TRBJ2-5, with a weak D call TRBD1 (6 bases). The CDR3 is 13 residues long. The V and J ends lost 5 bases and 4 bases respectively, with 11 bases between them. Germline CDR1 is KGHSH and CDR2 is LQKENI. For the CDR3, the DNA is TGTGCCAGCTCAAAAAAAGGGGGAGAGACCCAGTACTTC. Translated: CASSKKGGETQYF.

This clone was seen a few times. The chain uses TRBV7-6 and TRBJ1-6; 7 bases fit TRBD1. In germline, CDR1 is SGHVS, CDR2 FNYEAQ. The V gene end was trimmed by 4 bases and the J gene end by 7 bases; junction bases not matched to a gene: 4. CDR3 length equals 14 residues. As DNA, the CDR3 is TGTGCCAGCAGCTCGACAGGGAGGAATTCACCCCTCCACTTT. Its protein is CASSSTGRNSPLHF. The whole variable domain, remainder taken from reference TRBV7-6 and TRBJ1-6, is GAGVSQSPRYKVTKRGQDVALRCDPISGHVSLYWYRQALGQGPEFLTYFNYEAQQDKSGLPNDRFSAERPEGSISTLTIQRTEQRDSAMYRCASSSTGRNSPLHFGNGTRLTVT.

The chain employs TRBV4-2 and TRBJ2-1; 7 bases match TRBD2. The CDR3 extends over 16 amino acids. CDR1 is LGHNA and CDR2 is YNFKEQ in the germline V gene. The V gene end was trimmed by 1 base and the J gene end by 5 bases; junction bases not matched to a gene: 8. CDR3 sequence (DNA): TGTGCCAGCAGCCAAGGCTGGGACCTAGCGGACAATGAGCAGTTCTTC. Protein: CASSQGWDLADNEQFF.

Written as DNA, the CDR3 is TGTGCCAGCAGTGGGGTGCGGGATCGGAATGAGCAGTTCTTC. Translated: CASSGVRDRNEQFF. The V gene is TRBV28, the J gene TRBJ2-1, with TRBD2 as a possible D gene (6 bases). Trimming left V 5 bases short and J 7 bases short, with 15 bases between. The CDR3 is 14 residues long. The germline V gene encodes CDR1 MDHEN and CDR2 SYDVKM.